These T cell receptor beta chains were read from a single sample in a study of cytomegalovirus exposure and HLA in healthy donors. Measured with immunoSEQ multiplex PCR; TCRdb has only the in-frame clones, and not every one. The repertoire consists of roughly 110,000 clones, with 81% occurring once and the leading ten covering approximately 2%. Sequenced input: PBMCs. These receptors all come from a man in his thirties or forties in good health and CMV-seronegative. CDR3s include the opening cysteine and the closing phenylalanine or tryptophan. A D gene is named only where the DNA matches it firmly. Only some rows state a clone size, as once, few, many or a class for expanded clones.

TRBJ1-2 TRBD1 TRBV9 NA CASSVDRGYYTF TGTGCCAGCAGCGTAGACAGGGGATACTACACCTTC
TRBJ2-5 TRBD1 TRBV2 once CASIRDRGEETQYF TGTGCCAGCATTCGGGACAGGGGGGAAGAGACCCAGTACTTC
TRBJ2-7 TRBD1 TRBV29-1 NA CSVEAIYRGTYEQYF TGCAGCGTTGAAGCTATATACAGGGGAACCTACGAGCAGTACTTC
TRBJ2-6 NA TRBV7-9 NA CASSITGSGANVLTF TGTGCCAGCAGCATCACGGGCTCTGGGGCCAACGTCCTGACTTTC
TRBJ1-2 NA TRBV5-1 NA CASSLAGENYGYTF TGCGCCAGCAGCTTAGCGGGTGAAAACTATGGCTACACCTTC
TRBJ1-2 TRBD1 TRBV9 few CASTPRTGIGGYTF TGTGCCAGCACCCCCCGGACAGGGATCGGGGGCTACACCTTC
TRBJ1-6 NA TRBV25-1 once CASSDPGRTGNSPLHF TGTGCCAGCAGTGACCCAGGCCGGACGGGGAATTCACCCCTCCACTTT
TRBJ2-1 NA TRBV11-2 NA CASSLYGGSYNEQFF TGTGCCAGCAGCTTATACGGCGGTTCTTACAATGAGCAGTTCTTC
TRBJ2-2 TRBD2 TRBV14 NA CASSRRTSGSSGELFF TGTGCCAGCAGCCGACGGACTAGCGGGAGTTCCGGGGAGCTGTTTTTT
TRBJ2-5 NA TRBV7-6 NA CASSHSLSPQYF TGTGCCAGCAGCCACTCGCTCTCCCCCCAGTACTTC
TRBJ2-1 NA TRBV29-1 NA CSARRREAYNEQFF TGCAGCGCCAGGAGGAGAGAGGCCTACAATGAGCAGTTCTTC
TRBJ2-5 NA TRBV5-1 NA CASSLQGPPETQYF TGCGCCAGCAGCTTGCAGGGGCCTCCAGAGACCCAGTACTTC
TRBJ1-2 TRBD1 TRBV5-8 NA CASSLESTGLAFGYTF TGTGCCAGCAGCTTGGAATCGACAGGGCTCGCGTTTGGCTACACCTTC
TRBJ2-7 NA TRBV4-1 NA CASSQDLDEQYF TGCGCCAGCAGCCAAGATCTCGACGAGCAGTACTTC
TRBJ2-5 TRBD2 TRBV11-2 NA CASSPTGLAFQETQYF TGTGCCAGCAGCCCCACGGGACTAGCGTTTCAAGAGACCCAGTACTTC
TRBJ1-1 NA TRBV5-6 NA CASSLAYHRVNTEAFF TGTGCCAGCAGCTTGGCCTACCACAGGGTGAACACTGAAGCTTTCTTT
TRBJ1-1 NA TRBV11-3 NA CASSLGQATEAFF TGTGCCAGCAGCTTAGGGCAGGCCACTGAAGCTTTCTTT
TRBJ2-1 TRBD2 TRBV9 once CASSPVMGLGPHNEQFF TGTGCCAGCAGCCCAGTCATGGGACTAGGACCTCACAATGAGCAGTTCTTC
TRBJ1-2 NA TRBV30 NA CAWTNRDDYGYTF TGTGCCTGGACGAACAGGGACGACTATGGCTACACCTTC
TRBJ2-5 TRBD2 TRBV6-5 NA CASRASGRETQYF TGTGCCAGCAGGGCTAGCGGGAGGGAGACCCAGTACTTC
TRBJ2-5 TRBD2 TRBV7-6 NA CASSWIGGTETQYF TGTGCCAGCAGCTGGATCGGGGGGACAGAGACCCAGTACTTC
TRBJ2-1 TRBD1 TRBV19 NA CASSMGQADEQFF TGTGCCAGTAGTATGGGACAGGCCGATGAGCAGTTCTTC
TRBJ2-1 TRBD2 TRBV29-1 NA CSVVPGLAVGEQFF TGTAGCGTTGTACCGGGACTAGCGGTGGGTGAGCAGTTCTTC
TRBJ2-7 NA TRBV30 NA CAWRPSSYEQYF TGTGCCTGGAGACCGAGCTCCTACGAGCAGTACTTC
TRBJ1-1 NA TRBV9 NA CASSVGREDTEAFF TGTGCCAGCAGCGTAGGAAGGGAGGACACTGAAGCTTTCTTT
TRBJ2-1 TRBD2 TRBV27 NA CASSPGTSSAEQFF TGTGCCAGCAGCCCCGGGACTAGTTCCGCTGAGCAGTTCTTC
TRBJ2-7 TRBD1 TRBV18 NA CASSPGPGTAAYEQYF TGTGCCAGCTCACCAGGTCCCGGGACAGCGGCCTACGAGCAGTACTTC
TRBJ2-5 TRBD2 TRBV11-2 NA CASSPSLAGTQETQYF TGTGCCAGCAGCCCCAGTCTAGCGGGGACCCAAGAGACCCAGTACTTC
TRBJ1-4 TRBD1 TRBV6-5 NA CASRPDRGPTKLFF TGTGCCAGCAGACCTGACAGGGGGCCGACAAAACTGTTTTTT